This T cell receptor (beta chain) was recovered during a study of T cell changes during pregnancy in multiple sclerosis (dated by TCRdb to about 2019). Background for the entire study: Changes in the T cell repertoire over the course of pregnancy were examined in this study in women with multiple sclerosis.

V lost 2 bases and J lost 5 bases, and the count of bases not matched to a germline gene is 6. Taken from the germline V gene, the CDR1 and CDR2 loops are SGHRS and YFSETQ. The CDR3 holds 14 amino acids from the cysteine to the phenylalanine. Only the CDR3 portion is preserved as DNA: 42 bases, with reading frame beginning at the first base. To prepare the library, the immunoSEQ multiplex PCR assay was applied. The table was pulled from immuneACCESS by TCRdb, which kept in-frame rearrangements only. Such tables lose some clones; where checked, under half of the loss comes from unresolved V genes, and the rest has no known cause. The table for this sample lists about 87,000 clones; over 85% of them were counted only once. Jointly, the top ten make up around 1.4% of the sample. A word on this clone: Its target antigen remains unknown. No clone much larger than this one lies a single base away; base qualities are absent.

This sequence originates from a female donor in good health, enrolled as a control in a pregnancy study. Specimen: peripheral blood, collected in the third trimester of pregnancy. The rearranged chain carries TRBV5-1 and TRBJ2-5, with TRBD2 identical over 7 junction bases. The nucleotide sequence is TGCGCCAGCAGCTTTCCGGCGGGAGTGGAGACCCAGTACTTC. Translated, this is CASSFPAGVETQYF.